A selection of T cell receptor beta chains follows, all from one sample in a study of blood T cells in healthy people across ages. TCRdb re-derived calls from the 5' RACE reads in MiXCR, one entry per CDR3 protein. The repertoire includes about 1.8 million distinct CDR3 sequences, roughly 49% of them detected once, and over 2% sits in the top ten. The specimen was blood. All receptors derive from a woman between 35 and 50 years old in good health. CDR3s leave out the opening cysteine and the closing phenylalanine or tryptophan. Each record gives: J gene, V gene, CDR3 protein.

TRBJ1-1	TRBV6-5	ASSYFRGANTEAF
TRBJ2-3	TRBV6-5	ASRIGLVTDTQY
TRBJ2-7	TRBV5-1	ASSSGLASYEQY
TRBJ2-5	TRBV5-1	ASSLAYRGGETQY
TRBJ2-1	TRBV2	ASSPGQGQNEQF
TRBJ2-5	TRBV6-1	ASTRTTSQETQY
TRBJ1-2	TRBV9	ASSAPQFGNYGYT
TRBJ2-5	TRBV7-3	ASSSGQGAAGTQY
-	TRBV10-2	ASRTLGASYEQY
TRBJ2-3	TRBV7-2	ASSPIRIDTQY
TRBJ2-1	TRBV7-2	ASGLAGTGNEQF
TRBJ2-2	TRBV4-3	ASSQDPAGGSNTGELF
TRBJ2-6	TRBV7-2	ASSPFGRSGANVLT
TRBJ2-3	TRBV5-1	ASSLKRATSTDTQY
TRBJ2-5	TRBV7-2	ASSLGPAREETQY
TRBJ2-7	TRBV5-6	ASSFWLAGHGTYEQY
TRBJ2-1	TRBV29-1	SVDQGARANEQF
TRBJ1-4	TRBV2	ASSETESTNEKLF
TRBJ2-7	TRBV6-2/TRBV6-3	ASSRDTRDEQY
TRBJ2-2	TRBV11-1	ASSLAGWGRVSTGELF
TRBJ1-2	TRBV27	ASRRGGALVGYT
TRBJ1-2	TRBV7-2	ASSPKTGPYGYT
TRBJ2-1	TRBV15	ATSAPGQGNEQF
TRBJ2-1	TRBV18	ASSPTLSTSGGTRERNEQF
TRBJ1-2	TRBV7-9	ASSVLRGRLEGGYT
TRBJ2-5	TRBV2	ASTIEKAEQY
TRBJ2-7	TRBV20-1	SAKDVSSYEQY
TRBJ2-5	TRBV9	ASSARQAETQY
TRBJ1-6	TRBV4-3	ASSQDRSPLH
TRBJ2-1	TRBV28	ASSLTERPQF
TRBJ2-3	TRBV9	ASSVEEARGDTQY